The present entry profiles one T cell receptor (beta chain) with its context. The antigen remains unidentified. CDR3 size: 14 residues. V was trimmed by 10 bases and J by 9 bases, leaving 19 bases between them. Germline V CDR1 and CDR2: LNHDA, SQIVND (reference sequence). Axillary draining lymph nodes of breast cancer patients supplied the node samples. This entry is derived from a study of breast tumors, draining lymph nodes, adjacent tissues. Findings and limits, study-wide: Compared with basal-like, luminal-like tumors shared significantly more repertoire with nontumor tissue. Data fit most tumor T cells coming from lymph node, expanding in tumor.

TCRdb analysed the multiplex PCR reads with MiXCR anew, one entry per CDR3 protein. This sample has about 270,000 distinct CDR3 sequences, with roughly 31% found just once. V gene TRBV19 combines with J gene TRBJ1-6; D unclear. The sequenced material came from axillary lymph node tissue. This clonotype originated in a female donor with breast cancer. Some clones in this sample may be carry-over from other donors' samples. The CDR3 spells CANLSNRRGSPLHF. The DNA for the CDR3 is TGTGCCAATCTCAGTAACCGGCGGGGTTCACCCCTCCACTTT.